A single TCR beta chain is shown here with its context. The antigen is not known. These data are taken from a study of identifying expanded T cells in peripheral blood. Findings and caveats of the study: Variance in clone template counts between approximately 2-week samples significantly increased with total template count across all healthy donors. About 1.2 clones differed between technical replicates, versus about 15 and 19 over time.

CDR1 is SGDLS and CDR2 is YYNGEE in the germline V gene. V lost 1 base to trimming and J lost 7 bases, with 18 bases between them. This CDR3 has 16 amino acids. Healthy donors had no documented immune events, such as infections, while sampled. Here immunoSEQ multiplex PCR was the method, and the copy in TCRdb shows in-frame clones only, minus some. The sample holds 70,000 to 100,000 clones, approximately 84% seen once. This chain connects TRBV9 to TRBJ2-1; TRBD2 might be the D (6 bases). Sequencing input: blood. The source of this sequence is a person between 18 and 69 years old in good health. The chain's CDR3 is CASSVSGGVSGNEQFF. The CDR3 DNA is TGTGCCAGCAGCGTATCCGGGGGAGTTTCGGGAAATGAGCAGTTCTTC.